One sample yielded the 12 T cell receptor beta chains listed below, sequenced in a study of blood T cell repertoires in COVID-19. Assay: immunoSEQ multiplex PCR; the TCRdb copy retains only in-frame clones and omits some. The table records 85,000 to 120,000 clones, about three quarters of them present only once. The sequencing input was peripheral blood. The receptors were gathered from a man older than 75 with COVID-19, enrolled during active disease.

This sequence joins TRBV7-3 and TRBJ2-3; D is possibly TRBD1 (5 bases). Per the germline V gene, CDR1 is SGHTA and CDR2 is FQGTGA. The CDR3 runs 15 residues. The germline V and J ends were trimmed by 3 bases and 4 bases, with 14 bases remaining between them. The CDR3 DNA is TGTGCCAGCAGCTTTGTGGGGCAGGGTCCAGATACGCAGTATTTT. Its protein product is CASSFVGQGPDTQYF.

The chain couples TRBV28 to TRBJ1-6; the D gene is possibly TRBD1 (6 bases). V was cut by 2 bases and J by 0 bases, with 20 bases left in between. CDR1 and CDR2 (germline): MDHEN, SYDVKM. The CDR3 is made up of 20 amino acids. The CDR3 loop is CASSLPRTAKSSSYNSPLHF. In nucleotides, the CDR3 is TGTGCCAGCAGTTTACCGCGGACAGCCAAGAGTAGCTCCTATAATTCACCCCTCCACTTT.

This clone showed up just once. This sequence joins TRBV7-9 and TRBJ2-3; 8 bases are shared with TRBD2. CDR1 is SEHNR and CDR2 is FQNEAQ in the germline V gene (reference sequence). After removal of 2 bases from V and 4 bases from J, the junction contained 11 bases not matched to a gene. This CDR3 region has 17 residues. In DNA, the CDR3 is TGTGCCAGCAGCTTACGAGGCGGGAGGTCCTTCGCAGATACGCAGTATTTT. The encoded protein is CASSLRGGRSFADTQYF.

The V gene is TRBV4-3, the J gene TRBJ1-1; D gene unclear. V lost 0 bases and J 2 bases, leaving 7 bases between the germline ends. The CDR3 consists of 14 residues. Germline CDR1 LGHNA, CDR2 YSLEER. The CDR3 DNA is TGCGCCAGCAGCCAAGATATAGCAAACACTGAAGCTTTCTTT. It encodes CASSQDIANTEAFF.

This clone was seen a single time. This sequence joins TRBV19 and TRBJ1-1, with D uncertain. The germline gives CDR1 LNHDA, CDR2 SQIVND (reference sequence). V was pared by 1 base and J by 0 bases, with 9 bases between. This CDR3 contains 15 residues. CDR3 amino acids: CASSIGAGLNTEAFF. The CDR3 nucleotides are TGTGCCAGTAGTATAGGGGCAGGATTGAACACTGAAGCTTTCTTT.

V usage is TRBV6-2 or TRBV6-3 and J usage is TRBJ2-5; possibly TRBD2 for D (6 bases). This CDR3 is 15 amino acids long. The germline CDR1 and CDR2 sequences are MNHEY and SVGEGT. V lost 5 bases, J lost 2 bases, and 15 bases lay in between. The CDR3 sequence is CASSPAGPEQETQYF. The CDR3 DNA reads as TGTGCCAGCAGTCCCGCGGGGCCCGAACAAGAGACCCAGTACTTC.

The chain is built from TRBV19 and TRBJ2-1; the match to TRBD1 covers 7 bases. This CDR3 has 15 residues. V was clipped by 3 bases and J by 7 bases; unmatched bases: 9. Germline-derived CDR1 and CDR2 are LNHDA and SQIVND (reference sequence). CDR3 amino acids: CASSIPGQSTNEQFF. CDR3 in DNA: TGTGCCAGTAGTATTCCGGGACAGAGTACGAATGAGCAGTTCTTC.

The chain combines TRBV28 with TRBJ2-1, with 15 bases aligning to TRBD2. Germline V lookup: CDR1 MDHEN, CDR2 SYDVKM. The trim removed 1 base at V and 4 bases at J, leaving 5 bases unmatched. This CDR3 has 18 amino acids. CDR3 residues: CASSLYAGTSGRYNEQFF. DNA of the CDR3: TGTGCCAGCAGTTTATACGCCGGGACTAGCGGGAGGTACAATGAGCAGTTCTTC.

The rearrangement joins TRBV19 to TRBJ1-5; maybe TRBD1 (5 bases). Germline V gene data show CDR1 as LNHDA and CDR2 as SQIVND (reference sequence). There are 14 residues in the CDR3. V was trimmed by 1 base and J by 4 bases, leaving 8 bases between them. DNA of the CDR3: TGTGCCAGTAGTATAGTGGGGCTGAATCAGCCCCAGCATTTT. It yields the protein CASSIVGLNQPQHF.

The chain employs TRBV11-1 and TRBJ2-5; D perhaps matches TRBD1 (5 bases). Germline values: CDR1 SGHAT, CDR2 FQDESV (reference sequence). The CDR3 length is 14 residues. V lost 4 bases to trimming and J lost 9 bases, with 18 bases between them. The CDR3 sequence is CASSSRQTSLAQYF. CDR3 sequence (DNA): TGTGCCAGCAGCTCGAGACAGACTTCTTTGGCCCAGTACTTC.

V and J are TRBV7-9 and TRBJ1-5, with a tentative D call TRBD1 (5 bases). Trimming removed 1 base at V and 2 bases at J, with 12 bases between. The CDR3 has 16 residues. Germline CDR1 reads SEHNR; CDR2 reads FQNEAQ (reference sequence). CDR3 coding DNA: TGTGCCAGCAGCTTAGTGACTTTAGGGGGCAATCAGCCCCAGCATTTT. Translating it yields CASSLVTLGGNQPQHF. The entire variable domain, with the rest obtained from reference TRBV7-9 and TRBJ1-5, is as follows: DTGVSQNPRHKITKRGQNVTFRCDPISEHNRLYWYRQTLGQGPEFLTYFQNEAQLEKSRLLSDRFSAERPKGSFSTLEIQRTEQGDSAMYLCASSLVTLGGNQPQHFGDGTRLSIL.

The chain joins TRBV10-2 to TRBJ1-2; maybe TRBD1 (5 bases). Germline-derived CDR1 and CDR2 are WSHSY and SAAADI. V was clipped by 8 bases and J by 2 bases, with 15 bases between them. The CDR3 has 14 residues. As DNA, the CDR3 is TGCGCCAGCGTTCCTACGGGGGGGAACTATGGCTACACCTTC. It translates to CASVPTGGNYGYTF.